The 10 T cell receptor beta chains in this list originate from one sample, sequenced in a study of shared clonotypes between healthy human individuals. Some clones are missing from TCRdb's copy, which holds only in-frame ones; the method was immunoSEQ multiplex PCR. The table lists 1.6 million or so clones, approximately 98.5% of them singletons, with 0.36% in the top ten. The sequencing input was naive CD4+ T cells sorted from blood. This sample's subset: CD45RA+ positively selected. These receptors originate from a man aged 30 to 39 in good health.

V and J are TRBV6-1 and TRBJ2-7, with TRBD2 matching over 13 bases. The V gene end was trimmed by 5 bases and the J gene end by 7 bases; junction bases not matched to a gene: 8. In germline, CDR1 is MNHNS, CDR2 SASEGT. The CDR3 has 15 amino acids. The CDR3, as DNA: TGTGCCAGCAGTAAGCCGGGACTAGCGGGGTGGGAGCAGTACTTC. This codes for CASSKPGLAGWEQYF.

CDR3 amino acids: CASSFGQGAYEQFF. The CDR3, as DNA: TGTGCCAGCAGCTTCGGACAGGGGGCATATGAGCAGTTCTTC. The chain recombines TRBV9 with TRBJ2-1; 11 nucleotides match TRBD1. The CDR3 runs to 14 residues. J lost 8 bases, V lost 4 bases, and 5 bases had no gene match. Germline assignment: CDR1 SGDLS and CDR2 YYNGEE.

J is TRBJ1-2 and V is TRBV11-2; no firm D call. The CDR3 spans 15 residues. Between the trimmed V and J ends, which lost 6 bases and 4 bases, there was a span of 18 bases. Germline CDR1 is SGHAT and CDR2 is FQNNGV. CDR3 bases: TGTGCCAGCAGGCGAGTCGGATTAGAACGCTATGGCTACACCTTC. Encoded protein: CASRRVGLERYGYTF.

The chain is built from TRBV28 and TRBJ1-1, with unresolved D. Trimming removed 4 bases at V and 6 bases at J, with 18 bases between. CDR3 length equals 15 residues. Germline V gene lookup returns CDR1 MDHEN and CDR2 SYDVKM. The CDR3 here is CASSSRRALRSEAFF. For the CDR3, the DNA is TGTGCCAGCAGTTCTAGGAGGGCTTTGCGGTCTGAAGCTTTCTTT.

The chain employs TRBV7-6 and TRBJ2-3; unclear D gene. With 5 bases removed from V and 2 bases from J, the gap between germline ends came to 20 bases. This CDR3 has 17 residues. Per germline, CDR1 SGHVS and CDR2 FNYEAQ. The CDR3, as DNA: TGTGCCAGCAGCCACCCGACCACAGTCCTCCCCACAGATACGCAGTATTTT. This sequence encodes CASSHPTTVLPTDTQYF.

CDR3 bases: TGTGCCAGCAGTTATTATTCCAGCTCCTACAATGAGCAGTTCTTC. Its protein product is CASSYYSSSYNEQFF. This chain joins TRBV7-6 and TRBJ2-1; D gene ambiguous. The CDR3 runs to 15 residues. Germline values: CDR1 SGHVS, CDR2 FNYEAQ. Trimming removed 6 bases from V and 0 bases from J, with 12 bases in between.

V is TRBV5-4 and J is TRBJ2-1, with 10 bases lining up with TRBD2. Germline values: CDR1 SGHNT, CDR2 YYREEE (reference sequence). The CDR3 runs to 16 residues. V was clipped by 0 bases and J by 4 bases; unmatched bases: 4. CDR3 bases: TGTGCCAGCAGCTTGGCTAGCGGGGGACCTTACAATGAGCAGTTCTTC. Its protein is CASSLASGGPYNEQFF.

The rearrangement joins TRBV9 to TRBJ2-1; 7 positions agree with TRBD2. The CDR3 covers 16 residues. Germline CDR1 SGDLS, CDR2 YYNGEE. After removal of 0 bases from V and 11 bases from J, the junction contained 14 bases not matched to a gene. The CDR3 region is CASSVVGASGTMKQFF. In nucleotides, the CDR3 is TGTGCCAGCAGCGTAGTCGGAGCTAGCGGTACAATGAAGCAGTTCTTC.

The chain carries TRBV7-8 and TRBJ2-7; TRBD1 matches at 9 bases. The length of the CDR3 is 13 residues. The germline CDR1 and CDR2 sequences are SGHVS and FQNEAQ. With 8 bases clipped from V and 4 bases from J, the junction kept 6 bases outside the gene matches. The CDR3 DNA reads TGTGCCAGCGGGGGACAGGGAATGTACGAGCAGTACTTC. Translation gives CASGGQGMYEQYF.

V is TRBV5-1 and J is TRBJ2-5; TRBD1 matches 9 bases. Per germline, CDR1 SGHRS and CDR2 YFSETQ. The CDR3 sequence is 15 residues long. J lost 3 bases, V lost 2 bases, and 5 bases had no gene match. The CDR3 here is CASSLTGQGKETQYF. In DNA form, the CDR3 reads TGCGCCAGCAGCTTAACCGGACAGGGGAAAGAGACCCAGTACTTC.